The clone carrying this TCR beta chain appeared once. The investigators amplified TCR beta CDR3 regions from RNA transcripts. Researchers ran a first-round RT-PCR on the TCR CDR3 using the HTBI primer set. From the multiplex PCR reads, TCRdb called clonotypes with MiXCR, one entry per CDR3 protein. The sample has more than 500,000 distinct CDR3 sequences; 40% to 55% are singletons. These data come from a study of T cells in Graves' hyperthyroidism and ophthalmopathy. Germline CDR1 SQVTM, CDR2 ANQGSEA. This CDR3 has 15 residues. The V gene end was trimmed by 4 bases and the J gene end by 5 bases; junction bases not matched to a gene: 8.

The sequence came from an adult woman with Graves' disease, either hyperthyroidism or ophthalmopathy (not recorded which). The sequenced material came from peripheral blood or thyroid tissue (not recorded which). The rearrangement uses TRBV29-1 and TRBJ2-5; TRBD1 matches 12 bases. This chain's CDR3 is CSVAVGTGGVETQYF. CDR3 coding DNA: TGCAGCGTTGCCGTCGGGACAGGGGGCGTCGAGACCCAGTACTTC.